The 21 T cell receptor beta chains in this list originate from one sample, sequenced in a study of Ad26.COV2.S vaccination and SARS-CoV-2 variants. Treatment defined: 15 to 20 received Ad26.COV2.S at low or high dose, single or two shots; about 5 received placebo; per-sample allocation not given. Repertoires come from day 63 after the first vaccine or placebo injection. Assay used: immunoSEQ multiplex PCR; TCRdb lists only in-frame clones, some missing. The table has around 340,000 clones, roughly 91% seen once. The sample consisted of peripheral blood, taken in a trial of Ad26.COV2.S vaccine versus placebo. The source of these receptors is a person between 18 and 59 years old who received the Ad26.COV2.S COVID-19 vaccine or a placebo.

This chain joins TRBV2 and TRBJ2-1; D not resolved. The germline V and J ends were trimmed by 1 base and 3 bases, with 7 bases remaining between them. This CDR3 comprises 14 residues. Germline lookup yields CDR1 SNHLY and CDR2 FYNNEI. This chain's CDR3 is CASSEVGGYNEQFF. In DNA form, the CDR3 reads TGTGCCAGCAGTGAAGTCGGCGGCTACAATGAGCAGTTCTTC. The full variable domain, completed using reference TRBV2 and TRBJ2-1, is EPEVTQTPSHQVTQMGQEVILRCVPISNHLYFYWYRQILGQKVEFLVSFYNNEISEKSEIFDDQFSVERPDGSNFTLKIRSTKLEDSAMYFCASSEVGGYNEQFFGPGTRLTVL.

CDR3 coding DNA: TGTGCCAGTACACGGACAGGGGCCTCTGGAAACACCATATATTTT. Translated, it gives CASTRTGASGNTIYF. This chain joins TRBV19 and TRBJ1-3, with 9 positions matching TRBD1. The CDR3 spans 15 residues. J lost 0 bases, V lost 7 bases, and 4 bases had no gene match. Germline loops: CDR1 LNHDA, CDR2 SQIVND (reference sequence). Combining the CDR3 with reference TRBV19 and TRBJ1-3 gives the whole variable domain DGGITQSPKYLFRKEGQNVTLSCEQNLNHDAMYWYRQDPGQGLRLIYYSQIVNDFQKGDIAEGYSVSREKKESFPLTVTSAQKNPTAFYLCASTRTGASGNTIYFGEGSWLTVV.

The genes are TRBV7-8 and TRBJ2-2, with a weak D call TRBD2 (6 bases). V shed 6 bases and J shed 4 bases, with 15 bases lying between them. The CDR3 length is 15 residues. Germline values: CDR1 SGHVS, CDR2 FQNEAQ. Here the CDR3 reads CASRPWGVGTGELFF. CDR3 DNA: TGTGCCAGCAGACCCTGGGGGGTGGGCACCGGGGAGCTGTTTTTT.

Written as DNA, the CDR3 is TGTGCCAGCAGCTTGGATTTTCTAGAGGGGACCGGGGAGCTGTTTTTT. It translates to CASSLDFLEGTGELFF. This chain links TRBV5-8 with TRBJ2-2; possibly TRBD1 or TRBD2 for D (5 bases each). In germline, CDR1 is SGHTS, CDR2 YDEGEE. Between the trimmed V and J ends, which lost 0 bases and 5 bases, there was a span of 14 bases. The CDR3 covers 16 residues. Using reference TRBV5-8 and TRBJ2-2 for the parts outside the CDR3, the full variable domain is EAGVTQSPTHLIKTRGQQATLRCSPISGHTSVYWYQQALGLGLQFLLWYDEGEERNRGNFPPRFSGRQFPNYSSELNVNALELEDSALYLCASSLDFLEGTGELFFGEGSRLTVL.

The chain has TRBV28 and TRBJ1-5; D unclear. This CDR3 has 12 amino acids. The germline V gene encodes CDR1 MDHEN and CDR2 SYDVKM. V dropped 7 bases and J dropped 7 bases, with 11 bases sitting between them. The CDR3 reads CASKINTQPQHF. CDR3 nucleotide sequence: TGTGCCAGCAAAATCAACACACAGCCCCAGCATTTT.

The chain recombines TRBV29-1 with TRBJ1-1; D is perhaps TRBD1 (6 bases). The length of the CDR3 is 16 residues. V dropped 1 base and J dropped 3 bases, with 18 bases sitting between them. Germline V lookup: CDR1 SQVTM, CDR2 ANQGSEA. The CDR3 here is CSVEGFLGGEDTEAFF. CDR3 nucleotide sequence: TGCAGCGTTGAAGGGTTTTTGGGGGGCGAAGACACTGAAGCTTTCTTT.

Concerning this clone: The sample holds other DNA sequences that translate to the same CDR3. The rearrangement links TRBV7-2 to TRBJ2-7, with D possibly called TRBD1 or TRBD2 (5 bases each). Trimming took 1 base from V and 2 from J, leaving 12 bases between them. The V gene's germline CDR1 is SGHTA and CDR2 FQGNSA. CDR3 length: 15 residues. The CDR3 sequence is CASSLGPQGAYEQYF. The CDR3 DNA is TGTGCCAGCAGCTTAGGCCCGCAGGGAGCCTACGAGCAGTACTTC.

This chain connects TRBV7-9 to TRBJ2-1, with 8 bases lining up with TRBD2. Germline V gene data show CDR1 as SEHNR and CDR2 as FQNEAQ (reference sequence). The CDR3 sequence is 16 residues long. Trimming took 5 bases from V and 2 from J; bases not matched to a gene: 8. CDR3 protein: CASSPRVAGPYNEQFF. CDR3 bases: TGTGCCAGCAGCCCCCGGGTAGCGGGACCCTACAATGAGCAGTTCTTC.

The chain joins TRBV5-4 to TRBJ1-1, with a weak D call TRBD1 (5 bases). Germline CDR1 and CDR2: SGHNT and YYREEE (reference sequence). This CDR3 comprises 13 residues. V was pared by 2 bases and J by 10 bases, with 15 bases between. CDR3 amino acids: CASSLRGDWIAFF. The CDR3 coding sequence is TGTGCCAGCAGCTTAAGGGGAGATTGGATAGCTTTCTTT.

This rearrangement joins TRBV3-1 (or the pseudogene TRBV3-2) to TRBJ2-1; tentatively, D is TRBD2 (7 bases). The V gene's germline CDR1 is LGHDT and CDR2 YNNKEL (reference sequence). This CDR3 comprises 22 residues. The germline V and J ends were trimmed by 2 bases and 5 bases, with 34 bases remaining between them. CDR3 amino acids: CASSQQLEGGGSSRITDNEQFF. The DNA of the CDR3 is TGTGCCAGCAGCCAACAACTGGAAGGGGGAGGGTCGTCTCGGATAACGGACAATGAGCAGTTCTTC.

This chain connects TRBV28 to TRBJ2-5; D is undetermined. The germline V and J ends were trimmed by 3 bases and 2 bases, with 7 bases remaining between them. This CDR3 has 13 residues. Looked up from germline, CDR1 is MDHEN and CDR2 is SYDVKM. CDR3 sequence (DNA): TGTGCCAGCAGTTTCTCTGGACAAGAGACCCAGTACTTC. It codes for CASSFSGQETQYF.

This clone has ten or more counts. The chain uses TRBV5-5 and TRBJ1-5; D not certain. CDR3 length equals 14 residues. CDR1 and CDR2 from the germline V gene are SGHKS and YYEKEE (reference sequence). The ends were cut back, 5 bases at V and 3 bases at J, with 12 bases in the middle. CDR3 sequence reads: CASRPGRNNQPQHF. Written as DNA, the CDR3 is TGTGCCAGCAGGCCCGGACGGAACAATCAGCCCCAGCATTTT.

The CDR3 nucleotides are TGTGCCACTACCCCCGGGACAGGGGGCATGAACACTGAAGCTTTCTTT. Its protein product is CATTPGTGGMNTEAFF. The chain has TRBV19 and TRBJ1-1, with 12 bases fitting TRBD1. This CDR3 spans 16 amino acids. The J segment lost 0 bases and the V segment lost 10 bases, leaving 9 bases of the junction unmatched. Germline V gene data show CDR1 as LNHDA and CDR2 as SQIVND (reference sequence).

The rearrangement joins TRBV28 to TRBJ2-2; the D is unclear. This CDR3 region has 15 residues. Germline V gene sequence: CDR1 MDHEN, CDR2 SYDVKM. V lost 3 bases and J 0 bases, leaving 8 bases between the germline ends. CDR3 protein: CASSFGPANTGELFF. CDR3 nucleotide sequence: TGTGCCAGCAGTTTCGGGCCCGCGAACACCGGGGAGCTGTTTTTT.

V is TRBV5-1 and J is TRBJ1-1; the D gene is possibly TRBD1 (6 bases). V lost 0 bases and J 2 bases, leaving 11 bases between the germline ends. The CDR3 extends over 15 amino acids. Per germline, CDR1 SGHRS and CDR2 YFSETQ. CDR3 coding DNA: TGCGCCAGCAGCTTGGCCACGGGGGCCAACACTGAAGCTTTCTTT. Amino acids: CASSLATGANTEAFF. The whole variable domain, remainder taken from reference TRBV5-1 and TRBJ1-1, is KAGVTQTPRYLIKTRGQQVTLSCSPISGHRSVSWYQQTPGQGLQFLFEYFSETQRNKGNFPGRFSGRQFSNSRSEMNVSTLELGDSALYLCASSLATGANTEAFFGQGTRLTVV.

The rearrangement links TRBV5-1 to TRBJ2-1; 9 bases align to TRBD2. The CDR3 contains 14 residues. Germline V lookup: CDR1 SGHRS, CDR2 YFSETQ. The junction had 5 bases not matched to a gene; V was cut back by 6 bases and J by 4 bases. CDR3 region: CASTPLAGYNEQFF. For the CDR3, the DNA is TGCGCCAGCACCCCCCTAGCGGGGTACAATGAGCAGTTCTTC.

Comment on this clone: The sample contains more than one DNA sequence encoding this CDR3. The rearrangement links TRBV11-2 to TRBJ2-3; D is ambiguous. The CDR3 length is 12 residues. V dropped 1 base and J dropped 3 bases, with 2 bases sitting between them. The germline V gene has CDR1 SGHAT and CDR2 FQNNGV. CDR3 protein: CASSLGTDTQYF. CDR3 bases: TGTGCCAGCAGCTTAGGTACAGATACGCAGTATTTT.

This rearrangement joins TRBV3-1 (or the pseudogene TRBV3-2) to TRBJ2-3; tentative D call: TRBD1 (6 bases). Per the germline V gene, CDR1 is LGHDT and CDR2 is YNNKEL (reference sequence). With 5 bases removed from V and 10 bases from J, the gap between germline ends came to 13 bases. The CDR3 totals 12 residues. The CDR3: CASSKGGQPQYF. In DNA, the CDR3 is TGTGCCAGCAGCAAGGGCGGACAGCCGCAGTATTTT.

The chain is built from TRBV5-5 and TRBJ2-7; D might be TRBD2 (5 bases). With 1 base removed from V and 0 bases from J, the gap between germline ends came to 14 bases. In germline, CDR1 is SGHKS, CDR2 YYEKEE (reference sequence). The CDR3 sequence is 16 residues long. DNA for the CDR3: TGTGCCAGCAGCTTGCCGGGTCCTGGAGGCTCCTACGAGCAGTACTTC. Translated: CASSLPGPGGSYEQYF.

The chain links TRBV5-1 to TRBJ2-3; D gene ambiguous. The length of the CDR3 is 14 residues. Trimming left V 0 bases short and J 4 bases short, with 9 bases between. CDR1 SGHRS and CDR2 YFSETQ come from the germline V gene. As DNA, the CDR3 is TGCGCCAGCAGCTTGGACCGCTTGGCAGATACGCAGTATTTT. This codes for CASSLDRLADTQYF.

The chain joins TRBV6-5 to TRBJ1-6; tentative D call: TRBD1 (5 bases). Germline V gene sequence: CDR1 MNHEY, CDR2 SVGAGI. V was shortened by 2 bases and J by 7 bases, with 15 bases between the two germline ends. The CDR3 is made up of 16 amino acids. CDR3 protein: CASSYRGTGGNSPLHF. CDR3 DNA sequence: TGTGCCAGCAGTTACAGGGGAACCGGAGGGAATTCACCCCTCCACTTT.